The rows below give T cell receptor beta chains drawn from one sample of a study of shared clonotypes between healthy human individuals. TCRdb keeps only in-frame clones here, not all; method: immunoSEQ multiplex PCR. The table has about 180,000 clones, over 85% seen once; the top ten hold more than 0.065%. The sample was naive CD4+ T cells sorted from blood. The receptors stem from a woman in her twenties or thirties in good health. The CDR3 runs from the conserved cysteine through the conserved F or W. Each record gives: V gene, D gene, clone size, CDR3 length, J gene, CDR3 DNA, CDR3 protein. A D gene is named only where the DNA matches it firmly. For some rows the clone size is stated as once, few or many, or as a class when expanded; others skip it.

>TRBV12-5|NA|NA|13|TRBJ1-1
TGTGCTAGTGGGCGATCGTTTCGCACTGAAGCTTTCTTT
CASGRSFRTEAFF
>TRBV29-1|NA|once|11|TRBJ2-1
TGCAGCGCAGGACAGACAGAAGAGCAGTTCTTC
CSAGQTEEQFF
>TRBV6-6|TRBD1|once|14|TRBJ2-1
TGTGCCAGCAGTTATGGGACAGGGCCCAATGAGCAGTTCTTC
CASSYGTGPNEQFF
>TRBV30|NA|NA|11|TRBJ2-7
TGTGCCTGGAGTCCATCCTACGAGCAGTACTTC
CAWSPSYEQYF
>TRBV29-1|TRBD1|NA|14|TRBJ2-3
TGCAGCGTTGGAGGACAGGGGAGCACAGATACGCAGTATTTT
CSVGGQGSTDTQYF
>TRBV5-1|NA|NA|13|TRBJ2-4
TGCGCCAGCAGCTTTTCGGGGGCGGACATTCAGTACTTC
CASSFSGADIQYF
>TRBV30|TRBD1|NA|13|TRBJ1-6
TGTGCCTGGAAGGGGACAGGGGGATCATCCCTCCACTTT
CAWKGTGGSSLHF
>TRBV7-2|NA|NA|13|TRBJ2-7
TGTGCCAGCAGCTTTGCGGGTCCCTACGAGCAGTACTTC
CASSFAGPYEQYF
>TRBV27|NA|NA|15|TRBJ1-4
TGTGCCAGCAGTTCGGGGAACGGGGGTAATGAAAAACTGTTTTTT
CASSSGNGGNEKLFF
>TRBV29-1|TRBD1|NA|15|TRBJ1-3
TGCAGCGTTGACCGCAGGACAGGGGCAGGAAACACCATATATTTT
CSVDRRTGAGNTIYF
>TRBV19|TRBD1|NA|14|TRBJ2-3
TGTGCCAGTAGTATAGGACAGGGCCCGGATACGCAGTATTTT
CASSIGQGPDTQYF
>TRBV5-5|TRBD1|NA|15|TRBJ1-2
TGTGCCAGCAGCCAGCGGGACAGGGGGCTTTATGGCTACACCTTC
CASSQRDRGLYGYTF
>TRBV19|TRBD2|NA|14|TRBJ2-7
TGTGCCGGAGAACTCGGACTAGCCCGCTACGAGCAGTACTTC
CAGELGLARYEQYF
>TRBV15|TRBD1|NA|15|TRBJ2-7
TGTGCCACCAGCCCCGGGACAGGGGGCTCCTACGAGCAGTACTTC
CATSPGTGGSYEQYF
>TRBV18|NA|NA|16|TRBJ2-1
TGTGCCAGCTCACCGACTCCTAGCACGGGCGACAATGAGCAGTTCTTC
CASSPTPSTGDNEQFF
>TRBV7-9|TRBD1|few|15|TRBJ2-7
TGTGCCAGCAGCTTCGAAATAGCAGGGGGCTCCGAGCAGTACTTC
CASSFEIAGGSEQYF
>TRBV18|NA|NA|15|TRBJ2-2
TGTGCCAGCTCACCACCGAAAGGGATCACCGGGGAGCTGTTTTTT
CASSPPKGITGELFF
>TRBV2|TRBD1|NA|14|TRBJ1-1
TGTGCCAGCGGCAAAGGACAGGGTAACACTGAAGCTTTCTTT
CASGKGQGNTEAFF
>TRBV5-1|NA|NA|16|TRBJ2-7
TGCGCCAGCAGCTTGGCAAGGGTCCCAGACCACTACGAGCAGTACTTC
CASSLARVPDHYEQYF
>TRBV6-5|TRBD2|NA|16|TRBJ2-7
TGTGCCAGCAGTTACCGCGGACTAGCGGGAGCCTACGAGCAGTACTTC
CASSYRGLAGAYEQYF
>TRBV30|TRBD1|NA|16|TRBJ1-2
TGTGCCTGGAGTGTTCCGGGACAGCCTCTAAACTATGGCTACACCTTC
CAWSVPGQPLNYGYTF
>TRBV4-2|TRBD1|NA|14|TRBJ1-6
TGTGCCAGCAGCCTTGAGGGGGCAGGTTCACCCCTCCACTTT
CASSLEGAGSPLHF
>TRBV5-1|NA|NA|15|TRBJ1-4
TGCGCCAGCAGCTTAACGGGAAATGATAATGAAAAACTGTTTTTT
CASSLTGNDNEKLFF